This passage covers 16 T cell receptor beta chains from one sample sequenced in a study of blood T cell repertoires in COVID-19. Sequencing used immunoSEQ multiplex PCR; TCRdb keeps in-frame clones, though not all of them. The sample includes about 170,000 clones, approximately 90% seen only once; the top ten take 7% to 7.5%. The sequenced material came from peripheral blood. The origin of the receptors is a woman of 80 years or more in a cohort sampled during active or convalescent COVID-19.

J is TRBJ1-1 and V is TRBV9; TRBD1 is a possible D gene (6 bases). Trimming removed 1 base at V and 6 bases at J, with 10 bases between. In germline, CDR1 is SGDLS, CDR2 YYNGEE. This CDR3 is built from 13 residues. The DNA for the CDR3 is TGTGCCAGCAGCGTACTGGGGGCGGCTGAAGCTTTCTTT. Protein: CASSVLGAAEAFF.

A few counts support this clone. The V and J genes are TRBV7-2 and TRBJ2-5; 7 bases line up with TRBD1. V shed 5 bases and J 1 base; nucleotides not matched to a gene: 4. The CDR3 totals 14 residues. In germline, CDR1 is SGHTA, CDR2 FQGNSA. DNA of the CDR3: TGTGCCAGCAGCCCCGGACAGGCCCAAGAGACCCAGTACTTC. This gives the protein CASSPGQAQETQYF.

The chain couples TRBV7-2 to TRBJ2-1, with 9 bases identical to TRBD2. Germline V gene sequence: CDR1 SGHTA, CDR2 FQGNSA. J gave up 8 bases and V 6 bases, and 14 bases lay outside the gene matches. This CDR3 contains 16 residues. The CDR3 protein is CASSFFPAGGSDEQFF. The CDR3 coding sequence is TGTGCCAGCAGTTTTTTCCCAGCGGGAGGTAGCGATGAGCAGTTCTTC.

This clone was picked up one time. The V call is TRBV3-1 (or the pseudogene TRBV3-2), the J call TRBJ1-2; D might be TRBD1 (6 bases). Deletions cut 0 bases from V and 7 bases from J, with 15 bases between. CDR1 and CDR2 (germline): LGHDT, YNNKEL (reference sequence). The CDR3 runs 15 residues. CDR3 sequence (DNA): TGTGCCAGCAGCCAAGATCCAGTGGGACACCTTGGCTACACCTTC. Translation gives CASSQDPVGHLGYTF.

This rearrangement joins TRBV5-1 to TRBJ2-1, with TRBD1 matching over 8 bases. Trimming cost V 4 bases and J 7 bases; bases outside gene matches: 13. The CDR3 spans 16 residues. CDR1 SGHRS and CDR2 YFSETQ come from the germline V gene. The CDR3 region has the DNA TGCGCCAGCAGCGACTACAGGGGGACCTCAAGTAATGAGCAGTTCTTC. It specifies CASSDYRGTSSNEQFF.

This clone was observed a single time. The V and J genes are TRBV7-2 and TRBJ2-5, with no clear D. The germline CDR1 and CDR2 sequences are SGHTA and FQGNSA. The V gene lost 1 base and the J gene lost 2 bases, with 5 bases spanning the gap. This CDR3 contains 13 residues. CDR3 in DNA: TGTGCCAGCAGCTTAGTCCCACAAGAGACCCAGTACTTC. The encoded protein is CASSLVPQETQYF.

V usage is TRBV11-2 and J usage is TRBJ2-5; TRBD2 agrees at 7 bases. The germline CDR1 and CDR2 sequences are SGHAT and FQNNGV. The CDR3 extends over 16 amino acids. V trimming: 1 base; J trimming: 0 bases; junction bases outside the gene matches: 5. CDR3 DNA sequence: TGTGCCAGCAGCTTAGGCCTAGCGGTGTACCAAGAGACCCAGTACTTC. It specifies CASSLGLAVYQETQYF.

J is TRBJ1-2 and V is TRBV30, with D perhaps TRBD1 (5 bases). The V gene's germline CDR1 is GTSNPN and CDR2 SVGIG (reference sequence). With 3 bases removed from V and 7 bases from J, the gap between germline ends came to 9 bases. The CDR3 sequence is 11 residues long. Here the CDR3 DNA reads TGTGCCTGGAGCGGGGGAGGTGGCTACACCTTC. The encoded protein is CAWSGGGGYTF.

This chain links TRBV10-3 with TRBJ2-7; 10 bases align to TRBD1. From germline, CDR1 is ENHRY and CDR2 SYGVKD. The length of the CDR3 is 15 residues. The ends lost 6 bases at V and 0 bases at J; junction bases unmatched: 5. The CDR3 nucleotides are TGTGCCATCAGCTCGGGACAGGGGATCTCCTACGAGCAGTACTTC. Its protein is CAISSGQGISYEQYF.

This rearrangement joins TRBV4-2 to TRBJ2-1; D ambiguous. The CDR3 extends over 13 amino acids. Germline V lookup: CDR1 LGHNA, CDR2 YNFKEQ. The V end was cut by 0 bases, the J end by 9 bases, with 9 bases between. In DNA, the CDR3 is TGTGCCAGCAGCCAAGAGGTCTCAGGTGAGCAGTTCTTC. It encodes CASSQEVSGEQFF.

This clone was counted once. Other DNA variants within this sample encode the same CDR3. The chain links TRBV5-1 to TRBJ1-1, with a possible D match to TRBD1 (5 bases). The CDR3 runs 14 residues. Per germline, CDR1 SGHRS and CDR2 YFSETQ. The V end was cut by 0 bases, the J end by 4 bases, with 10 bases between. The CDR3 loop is CASSLGRVGTEAFF. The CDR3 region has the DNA TGCGCCAGCAGCTTGGGCAGGGTAGGCACTGAAGCTTTCTTT.

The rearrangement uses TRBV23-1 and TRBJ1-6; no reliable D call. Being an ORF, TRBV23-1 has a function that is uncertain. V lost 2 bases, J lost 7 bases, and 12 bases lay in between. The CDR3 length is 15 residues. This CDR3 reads CASSQRQVSNSPLHF. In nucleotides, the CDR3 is TGCGCCAGCAGTCAAAGACAAGTGAGCAATTCACCCCTCCACTTT.

The DNA of the CDR3 is TGTGCCAGCTCACCACGGGCTAGCGGGGAAGAGACCCAGTACTTC. It encodes CASSPRASGEETQYF. The rearrangement joins TRBV18 to TRBJ2-5, with TRBD2 matching 9 bases. The CDR3 runs to 15 residues. Trimming removed 1 base from V and 3 bases from J; junction bases left unmatched: 3. The germline CDR1 and CDR2 sequences are KGHSH and LQKENI.

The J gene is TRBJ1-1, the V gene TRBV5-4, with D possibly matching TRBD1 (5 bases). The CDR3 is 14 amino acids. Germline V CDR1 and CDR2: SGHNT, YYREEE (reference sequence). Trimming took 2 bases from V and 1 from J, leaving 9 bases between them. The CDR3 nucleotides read TGTGCCAGCAGCTTCCCCAGGGCGAACACTGAAGCTTTCTTT. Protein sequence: CASSFPRANTEAFF.

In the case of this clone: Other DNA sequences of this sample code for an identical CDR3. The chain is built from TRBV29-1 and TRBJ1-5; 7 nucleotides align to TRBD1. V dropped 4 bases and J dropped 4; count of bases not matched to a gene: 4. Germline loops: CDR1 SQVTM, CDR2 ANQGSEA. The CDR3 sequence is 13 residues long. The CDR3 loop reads CSVGQGLNQPQHF. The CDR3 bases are TGCAGCGTTGGACAGGGATTGAATCAGCCCCAGCATTTT.

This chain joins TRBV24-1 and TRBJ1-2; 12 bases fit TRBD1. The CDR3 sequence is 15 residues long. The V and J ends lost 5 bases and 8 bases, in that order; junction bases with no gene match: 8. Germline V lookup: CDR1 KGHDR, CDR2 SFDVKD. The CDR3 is CATSAPGQGARGYTF. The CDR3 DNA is TGTGCCACCAGTGCCCCGGGACAGGGGGCGAGAGGCTACACCTTC.